This is a list of T cell receptor beta chains from one sample in a study of metastatic and nonmetastatic thyroid tumors. TCRdb used MiXCR to call clones anew from the PCR reads. The table records some 16,000 clones, 9.5% to 15% of them present only once. The sample comprised blood. The receptors stem from a female donor with papillary thyroid cancer or a benign thyroid nodule (not recorded which). Some clones in this sample may be carry-over from other donors' samples. The conserved cysteine and the conserved F or W are not part of the CDR3 here. The listing skips clone size in some rows; elsewhere it reads once, few, many or a size class.

>TRBV5-1|.|TRBJ2-7
ASSEQVANPYEQY
>TRBV4-3|many|TRBJ1-1
ASSQEAQGRAEAF
>TRBV20-1|many|TRBJ1-2
SAAGTGYGYT
>TRBV3-1|many|TRBJ1-6
ASSQFWVNNSPLH
>TRBV29-1|many|TRBJ1-2
SVGDDYGYT
>TRBV5-1|many|TRBJ1-1
ASSWGANTEAF
>TRBV6-2/TRBV6-3|medium-sized|TRBJ2-7
ASSLHSGAYEQY
>TRBV5-1|many|TRBJ1-4
ASSLNWGSGEKLF
>TRBV7-9|many|TRBJ2-3
ASSPRDRGAFDTQY
>TRBV28|.|TRBJ2-7
ASSSDIFSGIMPYEQY
>TRBV12-3/TRBV12-4|medium-sized|TRBJ1-1
ASSPQGAWTEAF
>TRBV6-1|medium-sized|TRBJ1-3
ASSEEGRNTIY
>TRBV7-2|many|TRBJ2-7
ASSLGGLAVYEQY
>TRBV6-9|medium-sized|TRBJ1-1
ANLLLGQGGVNTEAF
>TRBV7-9|many|TRBJ2-4
ASRKGQGPNIQY
>TRBV4-1|.|TRBJ2-7
ASSQVLGTGVDEQY
>TRBV6-1|few|TRBJ2-7
ASSELGTAGGWYEQY
>TRBV9|many|TRBJ1-2
ASSVGGPDGNYGYT
>TRBV6-2/TRBV6-3|.|TRBJ2-1
ASRSSGSFNEQF